The text below deals with one T cell receptor (beta chain). Its antigen remains unknown. A multiplex PCR was run with 60 Vbeta primers and 13 Jbeta primers. This table comes from immunoSEQ multiplex PCR, and its TCRdb copy is limited to in-frame clones, with some not included. Among about 160,000 clones listed, more than 80% were seen once. This entry belongs to a study of cytomegalovirus exposure and HLA in healthy donors. Broader study findings: Common viral pathogens seemed to be connected with several of the most significant clusters, according to a later analysis.

The source material was PBMCs. This sequence originates from a male donor in good health and CMV-seronegative.

The CDR3 DNA reads TGTGCCAGCAGCATGCGGACAGGGCGTGGAAACACCATATATTTT. It is translated as CASSMRTGRGNTIYF. V is TRBV7-2 and J is TRBJ1-3, with 8 bases identical to TRBD1. Germline CDR1 SGHTA, CDR2 FQGNSA. This CDR3 spans 15 amino acids. Germline trimming cut 5 bases from V and 3 bases from J; bases unmatched to any gene: 6.